This record concerns one T cell receptor (beta chain) sequence. Its antigen is currently unknown. It was with 60 Vbeta and 13 Jbeta primers that the PCR ran. Sequencing was performed with immunoSEQ multiplex PCR; in TCRdb, only in-frame clones are kept and a portion is missing. The data show around 140,000 clones, 70% to 80% seen once. The sample originates from a study of cytomegalovirus exposure and HLA in healthy donors. The study's findings and limits: Most of the TCR beta V segments (in an earlier analysis) were productive either about 87% or about 30% of the time.

The CDR3 extends over 15 amino acids. Losses at the gene ends were 3 bases for V and 6 bases for J; bases not matched to a gene: 5. The V gene's germline CDR1 is SNHLY and CDR2 FYNNEI. This clonotype was obtained from a woman in her sixties in good health and CMV-seronegative. The genes are TRBV2 and TRBJ1-5; the match to TRBD1 covers 10 bases. The material sequenced was PBMCs. The CDR3 nucleotides read TGTGCCAGCAGTGACACGGGACAGGGGATTCAGCCCCAGCATTTT. Its translation: CASSDTGQGIQPQHF.